A single sample is the source of the 11 T cell receptor beta chains below, sequenced in a study of cytomegalovirus exposure and HLA in healthy donors. Method: immunoSEQ multiplex PCR; TCRdb's copy keeps in-frame clones and lacks some. The profile shows 150,000 to 200,000 clones, roughly 88% of them singletons. Specimen: PBMCs. The source is a young woman in good health and CMV-seronegative.

This chain links TRBV5-4 with TRBJ2-1, with TRBD2 identical over 9 bases. The V gene's germline CDR1 is SGHNT and CDR2 YYREEE (reference sequence). The V segment lost 4 bases and the J segment 10 bases; nucleotides outside the gene matches: 12. CDR3 length equals 15 residues. The CDR3 spells CASSGLREGPREQFF. DNA for the CDR3: TGTGCCAGCAGCGGGCTGCGGGAGGGCCCTCGGGAGCAGTTCTTC.

DNA for the CDR3: TGTGCCAGCAGGGGGACAGACAGCTATGGCTACACCTTC. It is translated as CASRGTDSYGYTF. This rearrangement joins TRBV9 to TRBJ1-2; 7 bases line up with TRBD1. This CDR3 has 13 residues. Germline V gene lookup returns CDR1 SGDLS and CDR2 YYNGEE. J lost 4 bases, V lost 5 bases, and 5 bases had no gene match.

This clone appeared once. The chain carries TRBV27 and TRBJ1-2; possible D gene TRBD1, 5 bases. The V and J ends lost 4 bases and 2 bases respectively, with 8 bases between them. Germline assignment: CDR1 MNHEY and CDR2 SMNVEV (reference sequence). The CDR3 spans 13 residues. DNA for the CDR3: TGTGCCAGCAGTTGGGGCACAAACTATGGCTACACCTTC. Translation: CASSWGTNYGYTF.

This chain joins TRBV7-9 and TRBJ2-5; no clear D gene. With 3 bases removed from V and 5 bases from J, the gap between germline ends came to 7 bases. The CDR3 contains 12 residues. CDR1 is SEHNR, CDR2 FQNEAQ, per germline (reference sequence). The CDR3 DNA follows: TGTGCCAGCAGCTTGTGGCGGGAGACCCAGTACTTC. This gives the protein CASSLWRETQYF.

The chain couples TRBV19 to TRBJ1-4; unclear D gene. The CDR3 extends over 15 amino acids. Germline V gene data show CDR1 as LNHDA and CDR2 as SQIVND (reference sequence). Trimming shortened V by 5 bases and J by 6 bases, and 16 bases separated the two germline ends. Here the CDR3 DNA reads TGTGCCAGTAGTGATAATGAGGCCTATTATGAAAAACTGTTTTTT. Translation gives CASSDNEAYYEKLFF.

The CDR3 DNA is TGTGCCAGCAGCTTGCGGCAGGGCTACGAGCAGTACTTC. Protein sequence: CASSLRQGYEQYF. The chain uses TRBV5-4 and TRBJ2-7; possibly TRBD1 for D (5 bases). Germline CDR1 and CDR2: SGHNT and YYREEE (reference sequence). Trimming removed 1 base from V and 3 bases from J, with 8 bases in between. CDR3 length: 13 residues.

This chain joins TRBV27 and TRBJ1-2; D is unclear. Per germline, CDR1 MNHEY and CDR2 SMNVEV (reference sequence). This CDR3 has 13 amino acids. V shed 7 bases and J shed 4 bases, with 13 bases lying between them. The CDR3 DNA is TGTGCCAGCATGGCGTCGGGGTTCTATGGCTACACCTTC. It codes for CASMASGFYGYTF.

This clone was seen more than once but under ten times. This chain links TRBV2 with TRBJ2-7; 7 nucleotides agree with TRBD1. The CDR3 runs 13 residues. CDR1 and CDR2 (germline): SNHLY, FYNNEI. V lost 10 bases to trimming and J lost 0 bases; unmatched junction nucleotides: 6. CDR3: CAIRDRDSYEQYF. CDR3 in DNA: TGTGCCATCCGGGACAGAGACTCCTACGAGCAGTACTTC.

The chain couples TRBV6-1 to TRBJ2-3; 7 bases match TRBD1. The CDR3 spans 15 residues. Germline V gene sequence: CDR1 MNHNS, CDR2 SASEGT. V lost 7 bases, J lost 2 bases, and 9 bases stayed unmatched. The CDR3 coding sequence is TGTGCCAGCACGAGAGACAGGGCCATCACAGATACGCAGTATTTT. This encodes CASTRDRAITDTQYF.

The CDR3 is CASSFSRGQGPYEQYF. The CDR3 nucleotides are TGTGCCAGCAGTTTTTCCCGGGGACAGGGTCCCTACGAGCAGTACTTC. This chain links TRBV27 with TRBJ2-7, with 9 bases aligning to TRBD1. The germline V gene encodes CDR1 MNHEY and CDR2 SMNVEV (reference sequence). The CDR3 length is 16 residues. V was clipped by 3 bases and J by 2 bases; unmatched bases: 8.

This clone was recorded a few times. The rearrangement uses TRBV14 and TRBJ1-6; weak D call: TRBD1 (5 bases). The CDR3 totals 15 residues. Per germline, CDR1 SGHDN and CDR2 FVKESK. The V end was cut by 6 bases, the J end by 8 bases, with 17 bases between. DNA of the CDR3: TGTGCCAGCAGGAATTCGGGGGAATTCGATTCACCCCTCCACTTT. It encodes CASRNSGEFDSPLHF.